The next 16 T cell receptor beta chains were all read from a single sample in a study of metastatic and nonmetastatic thyroid tumors. TCRdb recomputed clones from the PCR reads via MiXCR. This table holds tens of thousands of clones, about 20% found once. No treatment of any kind had been given to any patient before thyroid surgery. Material: blood. The receptors were sampled from a female donor with papillary thyroid cancer or a benign thyroid nodule (not recorded which). Some clones in this sample may be carry-over from other donors' samples.

The genes are TRBV6-1 and TRBJ2-3, with 14 bases aligning to TRBD2. V was clipped by 7 bases and J by 12 bases; unmatched bases: 15. CDR1 and CDR2 from the germline V gene are MNHNS and SASEGT. This CDR3 is built from 16 residues. In DNA, the CDR3 is TGTGCCAGCATTTATTTCGGGACTAGCGGGAGTCGGGTACAGTATTTT. Encoded protein: CASIYFGTSGSRVQYF.

The chain joins TRBV5-1 to TRBJ2-1, with 8 positions matching TRBD2. Trimming at V came to 7 bases and at J to 6 bases, leaving 12 bases not matched to a gene. The CDR3 totals 15 residues. The germline gives CDR1 SGHRS, CDR2 YFSETQ. The CDR3: CASGIRLASSNEQFF. CDR3 nucleotides: TGCGCCAGCGGGATAAGACTAGCGTCATCCAATGAGCAGTTCTTC.

This clone was counted between two and nine times. The rearrangement links TRBV27 to TRBJ2-7, with D tentatively TRBD2 (5 bases). Germline values: CDR1 MNHEY, CDR2 SMNVEV (reference sequence). This CDR3 spans 12 amino acids. V lost 8 bases, J lost 5 bases, and 13 bases lay in between. The CDR3 coding sequence is TGTGCCAGCCGCACCAGCGGACACGAGCAGTACTTC. Residues: CASRTSGHEQYF.

This clone was detected only once. One end of the junction varies from germline; a read error may be responsible. V gene TRBV12-3 or TRBV12-4 combines with J gene TRBJ2-2; the D gene is possibly TRBD1 (8 bases). There are 15 residues in the CDR3. The CDR3: CPSSYRGGNTVELFF. DNA for the CDR3: TGTCCCAGCAGTTACAGGGGGGGTAACACCGTGGAGCTGTTTTTT.

Comments on this clone: The missing conserved phenylalanine or tryptophan at the end of this CDR3 makes a read error likely. V and J are TRBV28 and TRBJ1-2; D is unclear. The V gene lost 3 bases and the J gene lost 3 bases, with 11 bases spanning the gap. The CDR3 spans 14 residues. Per the germline V gene, CDR1 is MDHEN and CDR2 is SYDVKM. CDR3 sequence (DNA): TGTGCCAGCAGTTTGCCCCCCGGGTACTATGGCTACACCTTA. Encoded protein: CASSLPPGYYGYTL.

This chain joins TRBV5-1 and TRBJ2-3; a weak D match, TRBD1 (6 bases). Between the trimmed V and J ends, which lost 3 bases and 2 bases, there was a span of 22 bases. The CDR3 is 18 residues long. Germline CDR1 and CDR2: SGHRS and YFSETQ. The CDR3 loop is CASSSGQRRDKYTDTQYF. CDR3 nucleotides: TGCGCCAGCAGCTCGGGACAACGTCGGGATAAATACACAGATACGCAGTATTTT.

This clone has at least ten counts. The V and J genes are TRBV28 and TRBJ1-4; D call uncertain. Trimming shortened V by 6 bases and J by 8 bases, and 10 bases separated the two germline ends. CDR3 length equals 12 residues. Germline assignment: CDR1 MDHEN and CDR2 SYDVKM. CDR3 region: CASSYGREKLFF. CDR3 DNA sequence: TGTGCCAGCAGCTATGGTCGCGAAAAACTGTTTTTT. Full variable domain (missing parts from reference TRBV28 and TRBJ1-4): DVKVTQSSRYLVKRTGEKVFLECVQDMDHENMFWYRQDPGLGLRLIYFSYDVKMKEKGDIPEGYSVSREKKERFSLILESASTNQTSMYLCASSYGREKLFFGSGTQLSVL.

This clone was detected many times. The chain couples TRBV18 to TRBJ2-3, with D maybe TRBD2 (5 bases). This CDR3 comprises 14 residues. V lost 2 bases to trimming and J lost 8 bases, with 14 bases between them. CDR1 is KGHSH, CDR2 LQKENI, per germline. CDR3 sequence: CASSPGPGGSTQYF. The CDR3, as DNA: TGTGCCAGCTCACCAGGCCCCGGAGGAAGTACGCAGTATTTT.

A note on this clone: This CDR3 is missing its conserved last phenylalanine or tryptophan, likely due to a read error. The V call is TRBV6-1, the J call TRBJ2-1, with TRBD1 identical over 8 bases. CDR1 is MNHNS and CDR2 is SASEGT in the germline V gene. V gave up 6 bases and J gave up 8 bases; unmatched junction bases: 15. There are 16 residues in the CDR3. In DNA, the CDR3 is TGTGCCAGCAGCCGCTACCGGACAGGGAGTAAGGATGAGCAGTTCTGC. Amino acid sequence: CASSRYRTGSKDEQFC.

The gene calls are TRBV2 and TRBJ2-5; 13 bases match TRBD2. V gave up 7 bases and J gave up 6 bases; unmatched junction bases: 8. Germline V CDR1 and CDR2: SNHLY, FYNNEI. CDR3 size: 15 residues. The CDR3 loop is CASTVGLAGEKTQYF. The CDR3 DNA reads TGTGCCAGCACCGTCGGACTAGCGGGAGAAAAGACCCAGTACTTC.

This clone has a count of ten or more. This chain connects TRBV7-8 to TRBJ2-5; the D gene is possibly TRBD1 (5 bases). Germline CDR1 reads SGHVS; CDR2 reads FQNEAQ. This CDR3 is built from 13 residues. Trimming shortened V by 5 bases and J by 2 bases, and 9 bases separated the two germline ends. The CDR3 DNA reads TGTGCCAGCAGCGCAGGGAAGCAAGAGACCCAGTACTTC. This encodes CASSAGKQETQYF. Full variable domain (rest looked up from reference TRBV7-8 and TRBJ2-5): GAGVSQSPRYKVAKRGQDVALRCDPISGHVSLFWYQQALGQGPEFLTYFQNEAQLDKSGLPSDRFFAERPEGSVSTLKIQRTQQEDSAVYLCASSAGKQETQYFGPGTRLLVL.

CDR3 in DNA: TGTGCCAGTATTACCACCGTCTCCCGGTACAGGGACACTGAAGCTTTCTTT. Amino acid sequence: CASITTVSRYRDTEAFF. This chain connects TRBV19 to TRBJ1-1; perhaps TRBD1 as D (6 bases). The V end lost 7 bases, the J end lost 3 bases, and 24 bases lay between the germline ends. Per the germline V gene, CDR1 is LNHDA and CDR2 is SQIVND (reference sequence). The CDR3 is 17 amino acids.

This clone was counted at least ten times. The chain joins TRBV18 to TRBJ2-2; D unclear. The CDR3 is made up of 16 amino acids. Looked up from germline, CDR1 is KGHSH and CDR2 is LQKENI. V was shortened by 2 bases and J by 1 base, with 11 bases between the two germline ends. Here the CDR3 reads CASSPVLKRNTGELFF. CDR3 coding DNA: TGTGCCAGCTCACCAGTTCTCAAGCGGAACACCGGGGAGCTGTTTTTT. Full variable domain (missing parts from reference TRBV18 and TRBJ2-2): NAGVMQNPRHLVRRRGQEARLRCSPMKGHSHVYWYRQLPEEGLKFMVYLQKENIIDESGMPKERFSAEFPKEGPSILRIQQVVRGDSAAYFCASSPVLKRNTGELFFGEGSRLTVL.

The V and J genes are TRBV4-1 and TRBJ2-7; D possibly matches TRBD1 or TRBD2 (6 bases each). The CDR3 sequence is 15 residues long. V lost 8 bases to trimming and J lost 0 bases, with 17 bases between them. CDR1 and CDR2 (germline): MGHRA, YSYEKL. The CDR3 DNA reads as TGCGCCAGCTGCTTACCTGGGGGGCGCTCCTACGAGCAGTACTTC. This codes for CASCLPGGRSYEQYF.

Remarks on this clone: Being one base from a much bigger clone, this may be a read error. V usage is TRBV7-9 and J usage is TRBJ2-1; no clear D gene. Germline assignment: CDR1 SEHNR and CDR2 FQNEAQ (reference sequence). V shed 5 bases and J shed 10 bases, with 15 bases lying between them. This CDR3 has 13 residues. The CDR3 nucleotides read TGTGCCAGCAGCCCACTGCATGGGCCCGAGCAGTTCTTC. Encoded protein: CASSPLHGPEQFF.

The table lists this clone with many counts. V is TRBV24-1 and J is TRBJ2-1; TRBD2 aligns across 13 bases. The CDR3 sequence is 15 residues long. J gave up 7 bases and V 5 bases, and 4 bases lay outside the gene matches. Germline loops: CDR1 KGHDR, CDR2 SFDVKD. CDR3 bases: TGTGCCACCAGTGGGACTAGCGGGAGTGGGAATGAGCAGTTCTTC. It codes for CATSGTSGSGNEQFF.